The sequence of this TCR beta chain was determined in a study of T cell responses to AZD1222 COVID-19 vaccine (dated by TCRdb to 2020 to 2022). Turning to the overall study: AZD1222 recipients whose second dose came at about 4 weeks and those whose second dose came at about 12 weeks were combined into one group, since spike-specific TCR depth and breadth did not differ between the two schedules. Trial participants were enrolled by age into subgroups of 18-55, 56-69 and 70-plus years, and about 150, 27 and 61 TCR-sequenced participants, respectively, were included in these subgroups. TCR sequencing was performed for about 250 trial participants, of whom 200 to 210 were given two doses of AZD1222 and approximately 25 were given two doses of MenACWY control vaccine. Points the paper makes about the study in general: A significant rise in spike-specific TCR breadth and depth was observed after two AZD1222 doses relative to day 0 and relative to MenACWY recipients. Participants were mostly white British and included more females than males, and it was suggested by the authors that clonal diversity may have been underestimated. Conclusions about previously exposed vaccinees are limited, since just six AZD1222 recipients were seropositive for SARS-CoV-2 at baseline. Epitopes outside the regions mutated in the B.1.351 and B.1.1.7 variants were reportedly recognized by nearly half of the unique spike-specific TCRs. In the small 56-69-year group, the increase in depth fell short of significance, most likely because of low power. Because no day 14 peak-response samples were available, repertoires were characterized only after the peak T cell response. CD4 TCRs associated with the vaccine covered the entire spike protein, and the dominant responses were in regions 160-218 and 743-854.

The CDR3 regions of human TCRbeta chains were subjected to immunosequencing. As for how the authors treated the data: TCRs in the repertoires were matched against a reference library of SARS-CoV-2-specific TCRs that had been generated with the MIRA antigen-specificity platform. Breadth meant the fraction of unique TCRs that were SARS-CoV-2-associated, whereas depth meant the fraction of total T cells that were SARS-CoV-2-associated. Using the MIRA data, each spike-specific TCR was mapped to the spike region that the TCR reacts to and placed in a CD4 or CD8 class. Log10-transformed breadth and depth values were compared by one-way ANOVA with Sidak's multiple comparisons tests. Not all clones reach the TCRdb copy of this immuneACCESS table, which keeps in-frame sequences only. Checked studies attribute under half of the gap to unresolved V genes and leave the rest unexplained. Clone size and the V and J calls come from that table; the DNA yielded D and trimming. A total of 100,000 to 130,000 clones appear in this sample, more than 70% of them only once. 6.6% of the sample is taken by the ten largest.

On this clone itself: Its antigen specificity is not known. It has no much larger one-base neighbor in the sample; base qualities were not kept.

The sample's time point label, decoded: baseline before first vaccination. Vaccinee samples came from UK trials COV001 and COV002, including a single-blind randomized controlled phase 2/3 trial of AZD1222 (ChAdOx1 nCoV-19) in healthy adults. For TCRbeta chain sequencing, PBMC samples from trial participants were taken at day 0 and at day 28 after the second dose. The specimen comprised peripheral blood, sampled on day 0 of AZD1222 vaccination. This clonotype was obtained from an adult in good health.

This receptor carries the CDR3 CASSLRVWGQGENTIYF. The DNA is as follows: TGTGCCAGCAGCTTGAGAGTTTGGGGACAGGGCGAAAACACCATATATTTT. The chain is assembled from TRBV7-2 and TRBJ1-3; 9 bases in between match TRBD1. Trimmed from V: 3 bases; trimmed from J: 6 bases; junction bases lacking a gene match: 12. Measured from the cysteine to the phenylalanine, the CDR3 is 17 residues long. Just CDR3 DNA is preserved here, 51 bases in frame from base 1. As encoded in the germline V gene, CDR1 is SGHTA while CDR2 is FQGNSA.